A selection of T cell receptor beta chains follows, all from one sample in a study of blood T cell repertoires in COVID-19. Sequenced by immunoSEQ multiplex PCR; TCRdb stores in-frame clones only, minus some. The repertoire has fewer than 350,000 clones, 70% to 90% of them found once; the top ten carry 4.1%. The sequenced material came from PBMCs or T cells enriched from blood (not recorded which). The receptors were gathered from a woman aged 30 to 39 with acute COVID-19. The CDR3 runs from the conserved cysteine through the conserved F or W. Fields, in order: V gene, clone size, CDR3 protein. Clone size, where shown, is once, few, many, or a class for clones that have expanded.

>TRBV28|.
CASSLDNNQPQHF
>TRBV10-2|.
CASSDRAPSLEQYF
>TRBV28|.
CASSLPPQGRQPQHF
>TRBV15|.
CATSREREGYNEQFF
>TRBV10-2|few
CASSESTGAFYNEQFF
>TRBV7-9|.
CASSWGGVNQPQHF
>TRBV5-4|.
CASSLAGAARGNEQFF
>TRBV6-5|once
CASSSPREQYF
>TRBV25-1|.
CASSGLTTSGRRSYEQYF
>TRBV5-4|.
CASSPELDNYEQYF
>TRBV19|.
CASSPPWRNSGNTIYF
>TRBV7-2|.
CASSSYRVAYGEAFF
>TRBV19|.
CASSPLGGLSYNEQFF
>TRBV7-3|.
CASSPSAGYNEQFF
>TRBV9|.
CASSVGQGNGYTF
>TRBV25-1|.
CASSEYGKQGADTQYF
>TRBV18|.
CASSPRDREGEAFF